The present T cell receptor (beta chain) was sequenced within a study of blood T cell repertoires in COVID-19. CDR1 is LNHDA and CDR2 is SQIVND in the germline V gene (reference sequence). V was pared by 5 bases and J by 4 bases, with 10 bases of the junction left unmatched. The length of the CDR3 is 15 residues. Clones were read by immunoSEQ multiplex PCR, and TCRdb kept only the in-frame ones, dropping some. The sample lists about 160,000 clones; around nine tenths were seen once. The TCR was taken from a woman in her sixties or seventies with COVID-19, enrolled during active disease. The chain links TRBV19 to TRBJ1-2; 7 nucleotides align to TRBD1. The specimen sequenced was peripheral blood. CDR3 amino acids: CASSPSDRASYGYTF. The CDR3 nucleotides read TGTGCCAGTAGTCCCTCCGACAGGGCGAGCTATGGCTACACCTTC.